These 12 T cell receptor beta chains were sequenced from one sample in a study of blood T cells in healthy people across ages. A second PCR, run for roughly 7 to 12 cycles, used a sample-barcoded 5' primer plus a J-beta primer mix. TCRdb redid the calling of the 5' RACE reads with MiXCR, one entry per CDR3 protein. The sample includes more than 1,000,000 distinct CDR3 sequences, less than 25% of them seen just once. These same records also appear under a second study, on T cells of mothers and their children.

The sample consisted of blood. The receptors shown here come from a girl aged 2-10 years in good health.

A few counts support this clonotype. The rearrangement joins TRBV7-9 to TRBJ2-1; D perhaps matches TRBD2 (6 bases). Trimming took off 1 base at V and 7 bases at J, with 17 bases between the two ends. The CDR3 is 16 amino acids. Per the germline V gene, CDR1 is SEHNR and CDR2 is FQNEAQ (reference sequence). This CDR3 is CASSLVHPRDQNEQFF. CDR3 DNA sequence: TGTGCCAGCAGCTTAGTCCACCCGCGGGATCAAAATGAGCAGTTCTTC.

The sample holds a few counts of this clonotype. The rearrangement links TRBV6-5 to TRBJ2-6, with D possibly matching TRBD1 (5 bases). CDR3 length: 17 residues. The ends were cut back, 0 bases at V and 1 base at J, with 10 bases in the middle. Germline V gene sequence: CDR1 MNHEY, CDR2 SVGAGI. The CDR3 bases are TGTGCCAGCAGTTACTCGACGCCAGGGTCTGGGGCCAACGTCCTGACTTTC. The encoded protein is CASSYSTPGSGANVLTF.

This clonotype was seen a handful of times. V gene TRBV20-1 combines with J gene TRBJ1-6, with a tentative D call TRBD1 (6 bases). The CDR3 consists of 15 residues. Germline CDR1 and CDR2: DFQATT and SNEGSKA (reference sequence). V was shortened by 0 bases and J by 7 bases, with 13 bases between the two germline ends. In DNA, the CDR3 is TGCAGTGCTAGAGATAGGAGGACAGTGAATTCACCCCTCCACTTT. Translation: CSARDRRTVNSPLHF.

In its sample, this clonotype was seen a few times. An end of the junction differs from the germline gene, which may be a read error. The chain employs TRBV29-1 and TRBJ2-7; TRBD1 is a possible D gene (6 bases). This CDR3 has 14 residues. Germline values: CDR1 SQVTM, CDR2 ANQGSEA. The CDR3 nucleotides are TGCGGCGTTGAAGATTGGGCAGGGGTACACGAGCAGTACTTC. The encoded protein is CGVEDWAGVHEQYF.

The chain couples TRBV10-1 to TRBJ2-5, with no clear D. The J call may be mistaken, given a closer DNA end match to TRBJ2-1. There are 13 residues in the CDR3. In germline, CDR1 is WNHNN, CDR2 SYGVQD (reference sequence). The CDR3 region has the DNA TGCGCCAGCCCGACGTCGCTTTACCTTGAGCAGTTCTTC. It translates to CASPTSLYLEQFF.

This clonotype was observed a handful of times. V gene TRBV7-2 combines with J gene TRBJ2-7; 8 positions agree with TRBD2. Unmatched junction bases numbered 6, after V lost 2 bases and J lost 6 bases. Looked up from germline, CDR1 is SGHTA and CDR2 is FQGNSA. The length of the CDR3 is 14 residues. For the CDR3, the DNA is TGTGCCAGCAGCTTACCGGGAGGGCCTGGCGAGCAGTACTTC. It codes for CASSLPGGPGEQYF.

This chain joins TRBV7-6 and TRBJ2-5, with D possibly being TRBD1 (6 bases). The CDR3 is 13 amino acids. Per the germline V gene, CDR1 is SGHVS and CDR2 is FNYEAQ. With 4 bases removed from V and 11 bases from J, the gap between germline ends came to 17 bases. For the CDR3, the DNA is TGTGCCAGCAGCTCGGGACAAGCCTACGGGCAGTACTTC. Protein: CASSSGQAYGQYF.

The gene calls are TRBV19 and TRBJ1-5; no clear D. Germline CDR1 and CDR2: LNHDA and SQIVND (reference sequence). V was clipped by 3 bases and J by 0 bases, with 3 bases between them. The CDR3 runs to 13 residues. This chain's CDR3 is CASSMDSNQPQHF. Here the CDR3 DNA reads TGTGCCAGTAGTATGGATAGCAATCAGCCCCAGCATTTT.

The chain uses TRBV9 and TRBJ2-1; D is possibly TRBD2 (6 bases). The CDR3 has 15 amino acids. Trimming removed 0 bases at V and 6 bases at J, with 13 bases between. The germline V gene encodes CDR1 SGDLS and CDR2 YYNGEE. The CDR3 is CASSVARTTGNEQFF. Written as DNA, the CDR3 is TGTGCCAGCAGCGTAGCGAGGACTACAGGCAATGAGCAGTTCTTC.

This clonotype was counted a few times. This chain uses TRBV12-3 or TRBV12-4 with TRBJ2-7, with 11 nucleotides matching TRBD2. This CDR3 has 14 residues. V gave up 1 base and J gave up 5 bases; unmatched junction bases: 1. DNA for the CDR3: TGTGCCAGCAGTTTAGTACTAGCGGGAGACGAGCAGTACTTC. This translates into CASSLVLAGDEQYF.

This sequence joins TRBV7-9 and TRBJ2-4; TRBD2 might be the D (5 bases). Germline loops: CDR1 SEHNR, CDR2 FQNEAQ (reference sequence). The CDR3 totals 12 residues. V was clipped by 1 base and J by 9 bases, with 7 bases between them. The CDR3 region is CASSLVRGIQYF. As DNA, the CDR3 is TGTGCCAGCAGCTTAGTTCGGGGCATTCAGTACTTC.

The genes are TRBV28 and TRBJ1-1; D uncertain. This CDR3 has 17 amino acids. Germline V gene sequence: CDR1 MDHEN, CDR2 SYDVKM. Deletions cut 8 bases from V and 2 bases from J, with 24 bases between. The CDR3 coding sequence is TGTGCCAGCCGTAGTCGAGATTGGACGGAGGCTAACACTGAAGCTTTCTTT. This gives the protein CASRSRDWTEANTEAFF. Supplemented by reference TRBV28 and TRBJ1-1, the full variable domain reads DVKVTQSSRYLVKRTGEKVFLECVQDMDHENMFWYRQDPGLGLRLIYFSYDVKMKEKGDIPEGYSVSREKKERFSLILESASTNQTSMYLCASRSRDWTEANTEAFFGQGTRLTVV.